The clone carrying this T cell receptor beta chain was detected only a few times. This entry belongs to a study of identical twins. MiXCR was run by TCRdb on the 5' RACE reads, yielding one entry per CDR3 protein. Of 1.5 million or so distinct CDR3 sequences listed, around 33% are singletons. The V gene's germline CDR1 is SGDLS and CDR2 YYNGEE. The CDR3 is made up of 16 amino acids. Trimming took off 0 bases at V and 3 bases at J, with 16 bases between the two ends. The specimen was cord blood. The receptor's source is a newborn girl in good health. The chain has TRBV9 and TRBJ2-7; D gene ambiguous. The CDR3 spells CASSVGARGRRYEQYF. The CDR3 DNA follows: TGTGCCAGCAGCGTAGGGGCTCGAGGTCGGCGCTACGAGCAGTACTTC.